This T cell receptor (beta chain) was recorded in a study of cytomegalovirus exposure and HLA in healthy donors. Study-level points and caveats: Most CMV-associated TCR beta chains appeared HLA-restricted in a later analysis.

For this clone: No antigen is known for it.

Vbeta (60) and Jbeta (13) primers were used in the PCR. Sequenced by immunoSEQ multiplex PCR; TCRdb stores in-frame clones only, minus some. This table holds under 45,000 clones. Sequencing was carried out using PBMCs. This TCR came from a male donor in good health and CMV-seronegative.

The CDR3 region is CASSLSRVQETQYF. Here the CDR3 DNA reads TGTGCCAGTAGTCTCTCCAGGGTGCAAGAGACCCAGTACTTC. This chain links TRBV19 with TRBJ2-5; D might be TRBD1 (5 bases). CDR3 length equals 14 residues. Germline values: CDR1 LNHDA, CDR2 SQIVND (reference sequence). Trimming took off 5 bases at V and 2 bases at J, with 12 bases between the two ends.